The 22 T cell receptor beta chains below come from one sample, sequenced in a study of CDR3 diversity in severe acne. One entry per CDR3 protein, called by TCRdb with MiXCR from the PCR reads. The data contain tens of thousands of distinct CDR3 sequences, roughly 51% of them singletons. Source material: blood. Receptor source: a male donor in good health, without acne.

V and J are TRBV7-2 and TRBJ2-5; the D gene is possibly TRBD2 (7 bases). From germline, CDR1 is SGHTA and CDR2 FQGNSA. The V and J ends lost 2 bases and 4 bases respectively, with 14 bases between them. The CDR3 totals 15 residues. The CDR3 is CASSLLGGGGETQYF. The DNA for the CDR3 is TGTGCCAGCAGCTTATTGGGGGGCGGGGGAGAGACCCAGTACTTC.

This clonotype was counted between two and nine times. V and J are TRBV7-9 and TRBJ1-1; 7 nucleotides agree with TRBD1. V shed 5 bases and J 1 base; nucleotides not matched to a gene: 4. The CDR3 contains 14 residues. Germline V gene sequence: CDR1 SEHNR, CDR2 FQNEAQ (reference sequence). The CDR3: CASSLRTGNTEAFF. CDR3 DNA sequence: TGTGCCAGCAGCCTCCGGACAGGGAACACTGAAGCTTTCTTT.

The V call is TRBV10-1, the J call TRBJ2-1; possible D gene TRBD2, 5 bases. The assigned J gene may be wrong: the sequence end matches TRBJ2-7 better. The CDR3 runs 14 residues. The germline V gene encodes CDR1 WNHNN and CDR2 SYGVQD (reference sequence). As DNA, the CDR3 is TGCGCCAGCAGCCAAGATAGCGCCTCCTACGAGCAGTACTTC. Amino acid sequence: CASSQDSASYEQYF.

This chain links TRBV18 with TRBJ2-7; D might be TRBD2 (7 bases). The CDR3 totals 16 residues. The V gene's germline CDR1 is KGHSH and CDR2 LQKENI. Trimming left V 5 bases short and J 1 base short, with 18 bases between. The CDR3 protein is CASSTTGRGVSYEQYF. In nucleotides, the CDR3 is TGTGCCAGCTCAACCACAGGGAGGGGGGTATCCTACGAGCAGTACTTC.

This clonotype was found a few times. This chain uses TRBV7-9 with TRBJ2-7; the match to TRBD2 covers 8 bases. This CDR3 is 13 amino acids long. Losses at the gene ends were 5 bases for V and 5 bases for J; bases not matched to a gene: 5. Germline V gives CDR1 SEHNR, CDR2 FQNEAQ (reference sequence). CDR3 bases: TGTGCCAGCAGCCCGACTAGCGCCGACGAGCAGTACTTC. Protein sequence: CASSPTSADEQYF.

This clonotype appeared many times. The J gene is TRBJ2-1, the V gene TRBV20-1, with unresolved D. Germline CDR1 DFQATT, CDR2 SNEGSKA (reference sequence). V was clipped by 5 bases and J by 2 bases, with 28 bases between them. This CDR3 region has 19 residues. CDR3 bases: TGCAGTGCTGACGGGCCTTATATACTGTCCTCAAGCGCCTACAATGAGCAGTTCTTC. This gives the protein CSADGPYILSSSAYNEQFF.

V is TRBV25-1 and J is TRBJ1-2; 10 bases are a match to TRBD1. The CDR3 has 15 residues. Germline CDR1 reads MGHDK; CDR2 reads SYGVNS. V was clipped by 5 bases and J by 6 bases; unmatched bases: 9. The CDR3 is CASSLYGTGVDGYTF. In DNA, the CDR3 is TGTGCCAGCAGTTTATATGGGACAGGGGTCGATGGCTACACCTTC.

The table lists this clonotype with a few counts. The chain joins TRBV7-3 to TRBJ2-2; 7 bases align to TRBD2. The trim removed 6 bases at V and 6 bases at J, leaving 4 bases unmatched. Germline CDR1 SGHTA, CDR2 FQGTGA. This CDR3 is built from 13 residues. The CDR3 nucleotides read TGTGCCAGCAGGCCCAGCGGGGCCGGGGAGCTGTTTTTT. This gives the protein CASRPSGAGELFF.

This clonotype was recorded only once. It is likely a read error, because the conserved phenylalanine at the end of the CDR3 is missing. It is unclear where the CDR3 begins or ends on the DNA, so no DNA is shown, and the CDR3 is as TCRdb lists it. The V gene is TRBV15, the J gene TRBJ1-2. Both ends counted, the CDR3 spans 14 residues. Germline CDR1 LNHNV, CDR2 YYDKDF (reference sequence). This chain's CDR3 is CATSRDAQTDGYPL.

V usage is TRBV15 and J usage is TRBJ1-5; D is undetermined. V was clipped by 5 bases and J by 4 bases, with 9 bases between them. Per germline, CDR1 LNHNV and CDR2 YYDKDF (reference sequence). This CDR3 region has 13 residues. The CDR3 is CATSGKINQPQHF. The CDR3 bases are TGTGCCACCAGCGGTAAAATTAATCAGCCCCAGCATTTT.

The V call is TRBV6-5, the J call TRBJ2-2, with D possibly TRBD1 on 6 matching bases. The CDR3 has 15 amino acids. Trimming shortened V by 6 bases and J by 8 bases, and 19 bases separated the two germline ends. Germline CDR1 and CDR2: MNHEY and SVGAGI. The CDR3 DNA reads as TGTGCCAGCAGCCGCACCCGTGGACAGACTGGGGAGCTGTTTTTT. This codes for CASSRTRGQTGELFF.

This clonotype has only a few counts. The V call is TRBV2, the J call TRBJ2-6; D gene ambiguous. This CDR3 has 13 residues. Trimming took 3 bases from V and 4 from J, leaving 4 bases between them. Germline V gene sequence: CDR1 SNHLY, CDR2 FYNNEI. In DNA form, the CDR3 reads TGTGCCAGCAGTGATACCGGGGCCAACGTCCTGACTTTC. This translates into CASSDTGANVLTF. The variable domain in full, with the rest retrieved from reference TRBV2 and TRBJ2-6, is EPEVTQTPSHQVTQMGQEVILRCVPISNHLYFYWYRQILGQKVEFLVSFYNNEISEKSEIFDDQFSVERPDGSNFTLKIRSTKLEDSAMYFCASSDTGANVLTFGAGSRLTVL.

The CDR3 region is CASSRGGAGDAIMSSYEQYF. For the CDR3, the DNA is TGTGCCAGCAGCCGGGGGGGGGCCGGGGACGCCATCATGAGCTCCTACGAGCAGTACTTC. The V and J genes are TRBV7-9 and TRBJ2-7, with TRBD2 identical over 8 bases. CDR3 length equals 20 residues. The V gene end was trimmed by 5 bases and the J gene end by 0 bases; junction bases not matched to a gene: 21. Germline values: CDR1 SEHNR, CDR2 FQNEAQ (reference sequence).

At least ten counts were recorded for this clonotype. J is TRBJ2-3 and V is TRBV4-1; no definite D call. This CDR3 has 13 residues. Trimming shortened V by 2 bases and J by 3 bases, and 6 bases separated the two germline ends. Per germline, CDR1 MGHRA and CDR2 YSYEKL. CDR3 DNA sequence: TGCGCCAGCAGCCAACTGGCTACAGATACGCAGTATTTT. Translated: CASSQLATDTQYF.

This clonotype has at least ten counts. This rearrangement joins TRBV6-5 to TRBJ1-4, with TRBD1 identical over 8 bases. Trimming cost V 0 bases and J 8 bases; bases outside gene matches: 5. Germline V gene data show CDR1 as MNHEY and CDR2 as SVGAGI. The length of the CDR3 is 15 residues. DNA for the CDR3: TGTGCCAGCAGTTACTCCGACAGGGGCTTAGAAAAACTGTTTTTT. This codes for CASSYSDRGLEKLFF.

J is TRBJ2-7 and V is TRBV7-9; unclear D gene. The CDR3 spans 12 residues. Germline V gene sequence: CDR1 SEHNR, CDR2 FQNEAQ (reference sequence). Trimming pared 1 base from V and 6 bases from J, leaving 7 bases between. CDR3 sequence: CASSLDKSEQYF. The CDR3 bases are TGTGCCAGCAGCTTAGATAAGAGCGAGCAGTACTTC. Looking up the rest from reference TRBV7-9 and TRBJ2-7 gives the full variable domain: DTGVSQNPRHKITKRGQNVTFRCDPISEHNRLYWYRQTLGQGPEFLTYFQNEAQLEKSRLLSDRFSAERPKGSFSTLEIQRTEQGDSAMYLCASSLDKSEQYFGPGTRLTVT.

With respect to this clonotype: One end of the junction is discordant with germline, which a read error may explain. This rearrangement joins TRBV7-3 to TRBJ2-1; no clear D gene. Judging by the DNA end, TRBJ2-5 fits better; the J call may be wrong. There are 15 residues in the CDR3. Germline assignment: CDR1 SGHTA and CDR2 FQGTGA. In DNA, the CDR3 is TGTACCAGCAGCTTAACCGGCCCTGGTCCAGAGACCCAGTACTTC. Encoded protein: CTSSLTGPGPETQYF.

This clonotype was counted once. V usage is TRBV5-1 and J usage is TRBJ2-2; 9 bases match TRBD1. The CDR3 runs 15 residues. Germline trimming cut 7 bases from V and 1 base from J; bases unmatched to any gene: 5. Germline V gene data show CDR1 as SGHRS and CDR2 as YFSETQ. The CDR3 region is CASGWDRENTGELFF. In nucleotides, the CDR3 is TGCGCCAGCGGATGGGACAGGGAGAACACCGGGGAGCTGTTTTTT.

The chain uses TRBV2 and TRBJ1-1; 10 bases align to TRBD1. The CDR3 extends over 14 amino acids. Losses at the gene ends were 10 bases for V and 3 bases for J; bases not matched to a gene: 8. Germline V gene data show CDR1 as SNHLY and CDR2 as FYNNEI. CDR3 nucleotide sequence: TGTGCCACCAGACAGGGGGCGTGGGACACTGAAGCTTTCTTT. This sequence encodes CATRQGAWDTEAFF.

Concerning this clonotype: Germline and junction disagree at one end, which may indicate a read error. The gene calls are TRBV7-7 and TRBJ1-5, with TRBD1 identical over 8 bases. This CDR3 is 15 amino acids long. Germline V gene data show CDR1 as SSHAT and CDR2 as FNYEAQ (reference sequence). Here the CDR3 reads CASSSPGGLNQPQHF. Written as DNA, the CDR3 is TGTGCTAGCAGCTCACCAGGGGGCCTTAATCAGCCCCAGCATTTT.

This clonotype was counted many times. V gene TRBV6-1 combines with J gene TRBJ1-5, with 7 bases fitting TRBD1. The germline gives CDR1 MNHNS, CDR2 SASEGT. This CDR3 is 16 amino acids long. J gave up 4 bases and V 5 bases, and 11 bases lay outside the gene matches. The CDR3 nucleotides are TGTGCCAGCAGTTTAATCGACAGGGTTAATAATCAGCCCCAGCATTTT. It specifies CASSLIDRVNNQPQHF.

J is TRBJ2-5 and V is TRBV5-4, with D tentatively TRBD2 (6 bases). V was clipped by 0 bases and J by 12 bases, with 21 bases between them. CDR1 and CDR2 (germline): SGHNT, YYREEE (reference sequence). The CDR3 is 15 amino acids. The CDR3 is CASSLERVLDTGEYF. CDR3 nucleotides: TGTGCCAGCAGCTTGGAGCGGGTCCTTGACACCGGGGAGTACTTC.